This T cell receptor (beta chain) was captured by sequencing in a study of cytomegalovirus exposure and HLA in healthy donors. General study findings and limits: The tendency of first-cohort TCR clusters to co-occur in the roughly 130 validation repertoires emerged from a later analysis.

The V end was cut by 8 bases, the J end by 0 bases, with 16 bases between. The germline CDR1 and CDR2 sequences are PRHDT and FYEKMQ (reference sequence). The CDR3 extends over 15 amino acids. In this sample, this clone is medium-sized. As yet, its antigen is unknown. TCRdb's table, derived via immunoSEQ multiplex PCR, lists solely in-frame clones and lacks some. The sample lists approximately 73,000 clones; roughly 95% were seen once. This chain joins TRBV13 and TRBJ1-1; maybe TRBD1 (5 bases). The source material was PBMCs. The clonotype was recovered from a man younger than 35 in good health and CMV-seronegative. CDR3 nucleotide sequence: TGTGCCAGCCGCGTGCGGGGGGGTATGAACACTGAAGCTTTCTTT. Translated, it gives CASRVRGGMNTEAFF.